One and the same sample provided the 3 T cell receptor beta chains below, sequenced in a study of long-term antiretroviral therapy in people with HIV. Version v3.0 of the immunoSEQ assay was performed at survey level. The assay was immunoSEQ multiplex PCR, and TCRdb's table has in-frame clones only and misses some. In the table there are 14,000 or so clones, approximately 73% of which are singletons. The specimen comprised unsorted PBMCs, sampled 3.1 years after starting antiretroviral therapy. The receptors stem from a man aged 40-49 years with HIV.

Comments on this clone: A read error may produce the germline difference seen at one junction end. V usage is TRBV2 and J usage is TRBJ1-1, with D unresolved. Germline loops: CDR1 SNHLY, CDR2 FYNNEI. The CDR3 totals 12 residues. The CDR3 sequence is CASSGSNIEAFF. CDR3 coding DNA: TGTGCCAGCAGTGGCTCTAACATTGAAGCTTTCTTT.

This chain joins TRBV27 and TRBJ2-3; 9 nucleotides align to TRBD2. J gave up 3 bases and V 4 bases, and 5 bases lay outside the gene matches. The CDR3 is 15 amino acids. Germline V gives CDR1 MNHEY, CDR2 SMNVEV (reference sequence). The CDR3 nucleotides are TGTGCCAGCAGTTCCTGGACTAGCGAGACAGATACGCAGTATTTT. This gives the protein CASSSWTSETDTQYF.

This clone was seen once. The genes are TRBV5-3 and TRBJ2-7; 8 nucleotides align to TRBD1. TRBV5-3 qualifies as an ORF whose function is uncertain. The V segment lost 1 base and the J segment 4 bases; nucleotides outside the gene matches: 10. This CDR3 region has 16 residues. CDR3 DNA: TGTGCCAGAAGCTTGTACGACCGGGACAGGACTTACGAGCAGTACTTC. This translates into CARSLYDRDRTYEQYF.